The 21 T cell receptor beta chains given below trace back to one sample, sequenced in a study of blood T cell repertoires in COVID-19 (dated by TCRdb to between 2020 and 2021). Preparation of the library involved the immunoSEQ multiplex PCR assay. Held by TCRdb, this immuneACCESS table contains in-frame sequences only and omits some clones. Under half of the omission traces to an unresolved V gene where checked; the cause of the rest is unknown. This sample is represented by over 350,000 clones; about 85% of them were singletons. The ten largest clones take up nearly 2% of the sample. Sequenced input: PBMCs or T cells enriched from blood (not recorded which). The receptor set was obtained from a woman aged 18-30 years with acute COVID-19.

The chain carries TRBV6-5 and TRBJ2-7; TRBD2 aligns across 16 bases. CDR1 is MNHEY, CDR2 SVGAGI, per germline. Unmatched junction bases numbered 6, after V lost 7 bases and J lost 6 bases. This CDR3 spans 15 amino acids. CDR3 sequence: CASMGLAGGTGEQYF. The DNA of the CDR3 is TGTGCCAGCATGGGACTAGCGGGGGGGACCGGCGAGCAGTACTTC.

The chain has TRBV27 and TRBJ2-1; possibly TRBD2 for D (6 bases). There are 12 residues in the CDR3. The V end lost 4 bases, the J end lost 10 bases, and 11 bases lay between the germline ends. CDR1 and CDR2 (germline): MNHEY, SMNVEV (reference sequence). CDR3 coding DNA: TGTGCCAGCAGTTCACAGGCGGGAGAGCAGTTCTTC. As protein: CASSSQAGEQFF.

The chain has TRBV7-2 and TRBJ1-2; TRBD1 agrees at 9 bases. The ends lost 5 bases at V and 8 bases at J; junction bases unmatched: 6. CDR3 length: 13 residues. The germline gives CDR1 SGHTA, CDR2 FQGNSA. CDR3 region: CASSPYRGQGYTF. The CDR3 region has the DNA TGTGCCAGCAGCCCGTACAGGGGGCAGGGCTACACCTTC.

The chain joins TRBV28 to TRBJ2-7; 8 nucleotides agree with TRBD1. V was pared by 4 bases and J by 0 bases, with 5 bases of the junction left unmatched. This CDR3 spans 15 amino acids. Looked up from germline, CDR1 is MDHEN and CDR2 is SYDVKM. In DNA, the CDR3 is TGTGCCAGCAGTTCTGCCACAGGGGGCTCCTACGAGCAGTACTTC. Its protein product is CASSSATGGSYEQYF. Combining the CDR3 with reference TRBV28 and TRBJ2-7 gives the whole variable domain DVKVTQSSRYLVKRTGEKVFLECVQDMDHENMFWYRQDPGLGLRLIYFSYDVKMKEKGDIPEGYSVSREKKERFSLILESASTNQTSMYLCASSSATGGSYEQYFGPGTRLTVT.

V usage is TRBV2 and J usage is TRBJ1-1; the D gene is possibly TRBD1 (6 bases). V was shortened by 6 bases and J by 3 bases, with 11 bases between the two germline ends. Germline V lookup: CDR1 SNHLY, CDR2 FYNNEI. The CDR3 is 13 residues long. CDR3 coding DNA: TGTGCCAGCAGGGAAAGGGGGTACACTGAAGCTTTCTTT. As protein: CASRERGYTEAFF.

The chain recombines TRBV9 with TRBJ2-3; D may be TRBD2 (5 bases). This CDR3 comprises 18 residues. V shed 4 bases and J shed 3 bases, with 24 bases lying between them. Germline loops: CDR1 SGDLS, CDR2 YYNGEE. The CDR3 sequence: CASSPRGRRETETDTQYF. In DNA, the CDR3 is TGTGCCAGCAGCCCCCGCGGGCGACGAGAGACGGAAACAGATACGCAGTATTTT.

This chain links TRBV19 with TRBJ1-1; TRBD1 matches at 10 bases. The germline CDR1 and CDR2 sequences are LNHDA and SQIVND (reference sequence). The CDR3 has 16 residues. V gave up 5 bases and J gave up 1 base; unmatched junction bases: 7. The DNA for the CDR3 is TGTGCCAGTAGTCCCATGGACAGGGGGACGAACACTGAAGCTTTCTTT. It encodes CASSPMDRGTNTEAFF.

This CDR3 reads CASSVQTSGTYNEQFF. DNA of the CDR3: TGTGCCAGCAGCGTCCAAACTAGCGGGACTTACAATGAGCAGTTCTTC. This sequence joins TRBV9 and TRBJ2-1, with 10 bases aligning to TRBD2. CDR3 size: 16 residues. After removal of 2 bases from V and 4 bases from J, the junction contained 6 bases not matched to a gene. The germline CDR1 and CDR2 sequences are SGDLS and YYNGEE.

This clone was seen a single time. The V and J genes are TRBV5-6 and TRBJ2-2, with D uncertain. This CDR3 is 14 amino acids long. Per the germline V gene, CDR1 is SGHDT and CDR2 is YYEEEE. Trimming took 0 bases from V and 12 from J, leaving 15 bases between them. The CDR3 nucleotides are TGTGCCAGCAGCTTGGGGAGTGAGTGGAGCCAGCTGTTTTTT. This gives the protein CASSLGSEWSQLFF. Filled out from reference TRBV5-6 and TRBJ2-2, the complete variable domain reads DAGVTQSPTHLIKTRGQQVTLRCSPKSGHDTVSWYQQALGQGPQFIFQYYEEEERQRGNFPDRFSGHQFPNYSSELNVNALLLGDSALYLCASSLGSEWSQLFFGEGSRLTVL.

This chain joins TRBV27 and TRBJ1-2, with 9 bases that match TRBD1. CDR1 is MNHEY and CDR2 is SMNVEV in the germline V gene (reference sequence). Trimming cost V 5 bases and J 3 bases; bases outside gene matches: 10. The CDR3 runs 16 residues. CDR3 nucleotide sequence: TGTGCCAGCAGTAAACTACCGGGACAGGGCGACTATGGCTACACCTTC. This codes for CASSKLPGQGDYGYTF.

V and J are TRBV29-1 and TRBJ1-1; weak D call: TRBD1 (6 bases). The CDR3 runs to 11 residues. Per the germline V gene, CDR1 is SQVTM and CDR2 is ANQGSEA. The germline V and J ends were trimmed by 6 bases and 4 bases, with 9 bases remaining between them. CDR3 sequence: CSVQGSTEAFF. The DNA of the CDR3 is TGCAGCGTCCAGGGGTCCACTGAAGCTTTCTTT.

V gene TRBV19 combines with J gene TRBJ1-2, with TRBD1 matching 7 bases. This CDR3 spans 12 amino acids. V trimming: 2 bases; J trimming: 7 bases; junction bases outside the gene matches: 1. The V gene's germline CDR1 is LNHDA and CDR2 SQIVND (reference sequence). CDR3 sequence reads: CASSIRDSGYTF. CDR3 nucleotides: TGTGCCAGTAGTATAAGGGACAGTGGCTACACCTTC.

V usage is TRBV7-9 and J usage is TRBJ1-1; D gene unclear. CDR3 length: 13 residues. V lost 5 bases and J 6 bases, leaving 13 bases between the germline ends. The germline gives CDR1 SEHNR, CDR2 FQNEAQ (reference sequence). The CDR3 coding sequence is TGTGCCAGCAGCCCTACTGTTGTCTCTGAAGCTTTCTTT. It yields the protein CASSPTVVSEAFF.

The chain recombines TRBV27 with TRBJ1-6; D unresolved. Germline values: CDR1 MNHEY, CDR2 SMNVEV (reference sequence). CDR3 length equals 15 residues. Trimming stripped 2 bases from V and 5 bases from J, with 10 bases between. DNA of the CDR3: TGTGCCAGCAGTTTAATCGGGAGTCATAATTCACCCCTCCACTTT. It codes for CASSLIGSHNSPLHF.

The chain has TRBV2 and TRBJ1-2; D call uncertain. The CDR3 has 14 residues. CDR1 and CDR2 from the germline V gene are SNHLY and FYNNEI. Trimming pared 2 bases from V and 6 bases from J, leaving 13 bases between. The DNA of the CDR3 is TGTGCCAGCAGTGAATATCGGGTTGGTGATGGCTACACCTTC. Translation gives CASSEYRVGDGYTF.

The CDR3 protein is CASSFPPSAHSRGEQYF. The CDR3 bases are TGTGCCAGCAGCTTTCCCCCATCGGCTCATTCAAGGGGGGAGCAGTACTTC. The chain recombines TRBV27 with TRBJ2-7; maybe TRBD1 (6 bases). CDR3 length: 17 amino acids. Germline CDR1 reads MNHEY; CDR2 reads SMNVEV (reference sequence). V gave up 6 bases and J gave up 7 bases, with 28 bases separating them.

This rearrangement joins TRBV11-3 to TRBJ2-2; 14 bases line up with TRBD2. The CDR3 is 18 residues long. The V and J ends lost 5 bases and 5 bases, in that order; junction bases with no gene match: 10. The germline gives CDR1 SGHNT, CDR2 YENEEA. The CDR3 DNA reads TGTGCCAGCAGCCTTCCGGGACTAGCGGGAGCGCGGACCGGGGAGCTGTTTTTT. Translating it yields CASSLPGLAGARTGELFF.

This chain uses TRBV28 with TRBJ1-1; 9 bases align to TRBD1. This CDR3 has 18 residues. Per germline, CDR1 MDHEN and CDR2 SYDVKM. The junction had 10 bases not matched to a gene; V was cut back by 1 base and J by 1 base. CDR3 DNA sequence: TGTGCCAGCAGTTTATTGTTGACAGGGGGACGGAGGAACACTGAAGCTTTCTTT. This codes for CASSLLLTGGRRNTEAFF.

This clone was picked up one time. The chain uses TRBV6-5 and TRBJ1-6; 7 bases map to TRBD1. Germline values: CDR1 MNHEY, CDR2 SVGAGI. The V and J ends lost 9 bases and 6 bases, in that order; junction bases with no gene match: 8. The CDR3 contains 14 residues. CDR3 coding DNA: TGTGCCAGTCGTTGGACAGGCCGTAATTCACCCCTCCACTTT. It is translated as CASRWTGRNSPLHF.

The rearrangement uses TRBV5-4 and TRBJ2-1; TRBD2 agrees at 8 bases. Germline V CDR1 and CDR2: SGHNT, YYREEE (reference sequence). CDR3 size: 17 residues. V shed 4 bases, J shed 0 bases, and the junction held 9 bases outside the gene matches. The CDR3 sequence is CASSAAGASYSYNEQFF. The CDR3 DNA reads TGTGCCAGCAGCGCAGCGGGAGCAAGTTACTCCTACAATGAGCAGTTCTTC. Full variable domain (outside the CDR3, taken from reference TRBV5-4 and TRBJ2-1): ETGVTQSPTHLIKTRGQQVTLRCSSQSGHNTVSWYQQALGQGPQFIFQYYREEENGRGNFPPRFSGLQFPNYSSELNVNALELDDSALYLCASSAAGASYSYNEQFFGPGTRLTVL.

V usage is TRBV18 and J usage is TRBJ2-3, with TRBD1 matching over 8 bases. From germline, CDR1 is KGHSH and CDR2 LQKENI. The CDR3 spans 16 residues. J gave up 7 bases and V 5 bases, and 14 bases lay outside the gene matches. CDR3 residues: CASSSGQGGPRYTQYF. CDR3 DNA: TGTGCCAGCTCATCAGGACAGGGTGGGCCCCGGTATACGCAGTATTTT.